Included here is one TCR beta chain sequence, with context. Its antigen is not known. This sample is part of a study of cytomegalovirus exposure and HLA in healthy donors. Findings and limits, study-wide: Later analysis showed TCR association rates varying by HLA locus, highest for DRB1 and lowest for HLA-C. In an earlier analysis, most TCR beta V segments were productive about 87% or about 30% of the time. Sequencing probably produced one cluster of sequence variants that were highly shared.

Germline V gene sequence: CDR1 SGHRS, CDR2 YFSETQ. J lost 7 bases, V lost 3 bases, and 2 bases had no gene match. The length of the CDR3 is 14 residues. PCR employed 60 Vbeta and 13 Jbeta primers. The assay was immunoSEQ multiplex PCR, and TCRdb's table has in-frame clones only and misses some. Of around 300,000 clones detected, about 87% appear once; the ten largest clones hold roughly 2.3%. The V gene is TRBV5-1, the J gene TRBJ1-6; 9 nucleotides align to TRBD1. The sequenced sample consisted of PBMCs. This receptor was taken from a young woman in good health and CMV-seronegative. In nucleotides, the CDR3 is TGCGCCAGCAGCTCGACAGGGGGGAATTCACCCCTCCACTTT. Its translation is CASSSTGGNSPLHF. The complete variable domain, with remaining parts taken from reference TRBV5-1 and TRBJ1-6, reads KAGVTQTPRYLIKTRGQQVTLSCSPISGHRSVSWYQQTPGQGLQFLFEYFSETQRNKGNFPGRFSGRQFSNSRSEMNVSTLELGDSALYLCASSSTGGNSPLHFGNGTRLTVT.